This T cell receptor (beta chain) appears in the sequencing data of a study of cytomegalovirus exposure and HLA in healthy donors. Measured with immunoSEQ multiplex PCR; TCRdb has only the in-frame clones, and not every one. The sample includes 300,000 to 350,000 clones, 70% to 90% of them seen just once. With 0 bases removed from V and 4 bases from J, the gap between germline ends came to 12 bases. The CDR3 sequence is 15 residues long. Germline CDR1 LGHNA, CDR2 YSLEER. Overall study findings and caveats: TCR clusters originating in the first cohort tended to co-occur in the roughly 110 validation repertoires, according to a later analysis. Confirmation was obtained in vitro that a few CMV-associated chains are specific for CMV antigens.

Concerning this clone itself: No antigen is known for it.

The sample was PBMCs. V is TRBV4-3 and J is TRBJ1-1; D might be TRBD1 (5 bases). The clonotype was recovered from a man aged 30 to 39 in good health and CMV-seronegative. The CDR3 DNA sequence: TGCGCCAGCAGCCAAGATACAGGATCGACCACTGAAGCTTTCTTT. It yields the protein CASSQDTGSTTEAFF.